The next 8 T cell receptor beta chains were all read from a single sample in a study of blood T cell repertoires in COVID-19. TCRdb's table, derived via immunoSEQ multiplex PCR, lists solely in-frame clones and lacks some. The table records about 97,000 clones, 70% to 90% of them present only once. Sequencing was performed on peripheral blood. All receptors come from a human donor in a cohort sampled during active COVID-19.

The gene calls are TRBV2 and TRBJ2-1, with D unresolved. Trimming took 1 base from V and 9 from J, leaving 13 bases between them. CDR1 SNHLY and CDR2 FYNNEI come from the germline V gene. The CDR3 is 14 residues long. The chain's CDR3 is CASSEGLPPSEQFF. The DNA of the CDR3 is TGTGCCAGCAGTGAAGGACTCCCCCCAAGTGAGCAGTTCTTC.

The rearrangement uses TRBV27 and TRBJ1-3, with D uncertain. The CDR3 totals 14 residues. V lost 6 bases and J lost 3, with 12 bases in between. Germline-derived CDR1 and CDR2 are MNHEY and SMNVEV (reference sequence). In nucleotides, the CDR3 is TGTGCCAGCAGATTGACAACATATGGAAACACCATATATTTT. Translated: CASRLTTYGNTIYF.

Only one count was recorded for this clone. The chain joins TRBV10-1 to TRBJ2-1; the match to TRBD1 covers 7 bases. The V segment lost 1 base and the J segment 7 bases; nucleotides outside the gene matches: 4. From germline, CDR1 is WNHNN and CDR2 SYGVQD (reference sequence). The CDR3 is 14 amino acids. CDR3 region: CASSEWQGVNEQFF. CDR3 DNA: TGCGCCAGCAGTGAGTGGCAGGGGGTGAATGAGCAGTTCTTC.

The chain links TRBV6-5 to TRBJ1-2; tentative D call: TRBD1 (6 bases). Trimming stripped 0 bases from V and 6 bases from J, with 8 bases between. This CDR3 region has 13 residues. Germline CDR1 is MNHEY and CDR2 is SVGAGI. CDR3 protein: CASSYSQGNGYTF. In DNA, the CDR3 is TGTGCCAGCAGTTACTCGCAGGGGAATGGCTACACCTTC.

This clone was counted only a few times. V and J are TRBV5-1 and TRBJ1-6; the match to TRBD1 covers 7 bases. Germline V gene lookup returns CDR1 SGHRS and CDR2 YFSETQ. CDR3 size: 15 residues. With 0 bases clipped from V and 7 bases from J, the junction kept 4 bases outside the gene matches. For the CDR3, the DNA is TGCGCCAGCAGCTTGGAAGGCAGGGGGAATTCACCCCTCCACTTT. Translation: CASSLEGRGNSPLHF.

CDR3 in DNA: TGTGCCATCAGGACTGAAGAGACCCAGTACTTC. It is translated as CAIRTEETQYF. The chain joins TRBV10-3 to TRBJ2-5; no clear D gene. The V gene's germline CDR1 is ENHRY and CDR2 SYGVKD. Trimming pared 6 bases from V and 3 bases from J, leaving 5 bases between. This CDR3 is 11 amino acids long.

The chain recombines TRBV7-2 with TRBJ2-5, with TRBD2 matching 7 bases. Germline V gene data show CDR1 as SGHTA and CDR2 as FQGNSA. The junction had 17 bases not matched to a gene; V was cut back by 5 bases and J by 2 bases. CDR3 length: 18 residues. The chain's CDR3 is CASSQGRVAGVTQETQYF. The DNA for the CDR3 is TGTGCCAGCAGCCAGGGAAGGGTCGCGGGAGTGACACAAGAGACCCAGTACTTC.

The chain combines TRBV9 with TRBJ2-1; D possibly corresponds to TRBD1 (5 bases). This CDR3 spans 13 amino acids. Germline lookup yields CDR1 SGDLS and CDR2 YYNGEE. Trimming took off 3 bases at V and 5 bases at J, with 9 bases between the two ends. In DNA form, the CDR3 reads TGTGCCAGCAGCGACCGGACAAACAATGAGCAGTTCTTC. Protein product: CASSDRTNNEQFF.